The rows below give T cell receptor beta chains drawn from one sample of a study of blood T cell repertoires in COVID-19. Method: immunoSEQ multiplex PCR; TCRdb's copy keeps in-frame clones and lacks some. The sample carries 45,000 to 50,000 clones, 88% recorded once. Source material: peripheral blood. The receptor set was obtained from a man in his fifties or sixties with active COVID-19. The CDR3 runs from the conserved cysteine through the conserved F or W. D genes are given only for firm matches. Size is omitted from some rows. Given values are once, few, many or a class for expanded clones.

TRBV29-1	-	TRBJ2-7	TRBD1	19	TGCAGCGATCGGGCACAGGGGGCGCCCCAGCTTAGGAGCTCCTACGAGCAGTACTTC	CSDRAQGAPQLRSSYEQYF
TRBV7-2	-	TRBJ1-4	TRBD1	15	TGTGCCAGCAGCTTAGACGGGACAGGGGGCAAAAAACTGTTTTTT	CASSLDGTGGKKLFF
TRBV28	-	TRBJ2-1	TRBD1	14	TGTGCCAGCAGTAAAGGGGGACAGGGGATCGAGCAGTTCTTC	CASSKGGQGIEQFF
TRBV6-2/TRBV6-3	few	TRBJ2-5	-	14	TGTGCCAGCAGTTACAGTATGCGTCCAGAGACCCAGTACTTC	CASSYSMRPETQYF
TRBV25-1	-	TRBJ1-3	-	13	TGTGCCAGCAGAGGGGCGTCTGGAAACACCATATATTTT	CASRGASGNTIYF
TRBV21-1	-	TRBJ2-7	-	13	TGTGCCAGCAGCATGGGGAACAGGTACGAGCAGTACTTC	CASSMGNRYEQYF
TRBV5-4	-	TRBJ1-2	-	11	TGTGCCAGCAGCTCGTCCTATGGCTACACCTTC	CASSSSYGYTF
TRBV28	-	TRBJ2-7	-	12	TGTGCCAGCAGTTTCTCCTCCTACGAGCAGTACTTC	CASSFSSYEQYF
TRBV6-4	once	TRBJ2-3	-	14	TGTGCCAGCAGTGCCCGAGGGAGCACAGATACGCAGTATTTT	CASSARGSTDTQYF
TRBV9	-	TRBJ1-2	-	14	TGTGCCAGCAGCCCCACGGTACAGGGAAATGGCTACACCTTC	CASSPTVQGNGYTF
TRBV3-1/TRBV3-2	-	TRBJ2-5	-	14	TGTGCCAGCACTAGTAGGACTGGGGTGGAGACCCAGTACTTC	CASTSRTGVETQYF
TRBV5-4	-	TRBJ2-3	TRBD2	15	TGTGCCAGCAGCTCATTACTAGCGGGAGGAGATACGCAGTATTTT	CASSSLLAGGDTQYF
TRBV24-1	few	TRBJ2-5	-	15	TGTGCCACCAGTGCCGTCCGGGACTTCCAAGAGACCCAGTACTTC	CATSAVRDFQETQYF
TRBV11-2	-	TRBJ2-1	-	16	TGTGCCAGCAGCTTAAAAACTAGGAGCTCCTACAATGAGCAGTTCTTC	CASSLKTRSSYNEQFF
TRBV25-1	-	TRBJ1-6	-	17	TGTGCCAGCAGTCCCCAGAGGGGGTGGTCCTATAATTCACCCCTCCACTTT	CASSPQRGWSYNSPLHF
TRBV10-3	-	TRBJ2-7	TRBD1	16	TGTGCCATCAGTGAAGGGGACAGGGGGCTAGGAAACGAGCAGTACTTC	CAISEGDRGLGNEQYF
TRBV6-5	-	TRBJ1-1	-	16	TGTGCCAGCAGTTACTCGGGGGGAGAGGGGAACACTGAAGCTTTCTTT	CASSYSGGEGNTEAFF